This TCR beta chain appears in the sequencing data of a study of blood T cell repertoires in COVID-19. Data came from immunoSEQ multiplex PCR; TCRdb stores just in-frame clones and leaves some out. The repertoire has about 380,000 clones, around 90% of them found once; the top ten carry about 6.8%. Trimming removed 3 bases from V and 1 base from J, with 9 bases in between. The CDR3 length is 14 residues. CDR1 and CDR2 from the germline V gene are LNHDA and SQIVND (reference sequence). The receptor was isolated from a man between 18 and 29 years old with active or convalescent COVID-19. This sequence joins TRBV19 and TRBJ1-2; no definite D call. Sequencing was done on a sample of peripheral blood. This CDR3 is CASSILGNNYGYTF. CDR3 bases: TGTGCCAGTAGTATCCTAGGCAATAACTATGGCTACACCTTC.